These 12 T cell receptor beta chains originate from one sample sequenced in a study of T cell responses to AZD1222 COVID-19 vaccine. TCRdb keeps only in-frame clones here, not all; method: immunoSEQ multiplex PCR. The repertoire holds roughly 150,000 clones, with 90% as singletons. The specimen comprised peripheral blood, sampled on day 0 of AZD1222 vaccination. The receptor set was obtained from an adult in good health.

The J gene is TRBJ2-2, the V gene TRBV5-4, with 7 bases that match TRBD2. The CDR3 consists of 15 residues. The V gene's germline CDR1 is SGHNT and CDR2 YYREEE (reference sequence). V gave up 2 bases and J gave up 7 bases; unmatched junction bases: 8. Written as DNA, the CDR3 is TGTGCCAGCAGCTTTATGGCGGGAGTGGTCGGGGAGCTGTTTTTT. This sequence encodes CASSFMAGVVGELFF.

This rearrangement joins TRBV7-9 to TRBJ2-1; D gene unclear. V lost 4 bases to trimming and J lost 10 bases, with 14 bases between them. The CDR3 runs to 13 residues. Germline V CDR1 and CDR2: SEHNR, FQNEAQ (reference sequence). The CDR3 loop is CASSSNPEIEQFF. CDR3 bases: TGTGCCAGCAGCTCTAACCCCGAGATAGAGCAGTTCTTC.

Here the CDR3 DNA reads TGCGCCAGCAGCCAAACGGACTGGAACACTGAAGCTTTCTTT. Its protein is CASSQTDWNTEAFF. The chain uses TRBV4-1 and TRBJ1-1; unclear D gene. CDR1 and CDR2 from the germline V gene are MGHRA and YSYEKL. The CDR3 is 14 amino acids. The V end lost 2 bases, the J end lost 1 base, and 8 bases lay between the germline ends.

This sequence joins TRBV5-8 and TRBJ1-2; no firm D call. Trimming removed 5 bases at V and 4 bases at J, with 15 bases between. CDR1 and CDR2 (germline): SGHTS, YDEGEE. CDR3 length equals 14 residues. CDR3 in DNA: TGTGCCAGCAGTCTACCCGAGAGGGTCTATGGCTACACCTTC. Protein sequence: CASSLPERVYGYTF.

This chain uses TRBV27 with TRBJ1-5, with a possible D match to TRBD1 (6 bases). CDR1 is MNHEY, CDR2 SMNVEV, per germline (reference sequence). The CDR3 covers 14 residues. V lost 5 bases to trimming and J lost 0 bases, with 8 bases between them. This CDR3 reads CASSTGYSNQPQHF. The CDR3 DNA follows: TGTGCCAGCAGTACAGGGTATAGCAATCAGCCCCAGCATTTT.

The gene calls are TRBV7-2 and TRBJ2-1, with 9 bases aligning to TRBD2. J lost 8 bases, V lost 4 bases, and 12 bases had no gene match. Germline loops: CDR1 SGHTA, CDR2 FQGNSA. The CDR3 runs to 16 residues. The CDR3 loop is CASSSSVPSGNYEQFF. DNA for the CDR3: TGTGCCAGCAGCTCTAGTGTCCCTAGCGGGAACTATGAGCAGTTCTTC.

This chain links TRBV3-1 (or the pseudogene TRBV3-2) with TRBJ2-7, with 9 nucleotides matching TRBD2. Germline assignment: CDR1 LGHDT and CDR2 YNNKEL (reference sequence). The junction had 16 bases not matched to a gene; V was cut back by 0 bases and J by 4 bases. The CDR3 length is 19 residues. The CDR3 DNA reads TGTGCCAGCAGCCAAGAATATGTGGGACTAGCTACGAGAACTTACGAGCAGTACTTC. This gives the protein CASSQEYVGLATRTYEQYF.

Here the CDR3 reads CASSIYFSGVGGTQYF. For the CDR3, the DNA is TGTGCCAGTAGTATCTATTTTTCGGGAGTGGGCGGTACGCAGTATTTT. V usage is TRBV19 and J usage is TRBJ2-3; weak D call: TRBD2 (6 bases). V lost 3 bases, J lost 8 bases, and 21 bases lay in between. The germline V gene encodes CDR1 LNHDA and CDR2 SQIVND (reference sequence). This CDR3 contains 16 residues.

The chain carries TRBV28 and TRBJ1-4, with TRBD1 identical over 8 bases. The CDR3 loop spans 14 amino acids. Looked up from germline, CDR1 is MDHEN and CDR2 is SYDVKM. V trimming: 9 bases; J trimming: 8 bases; junction bases outside the gene matches: 11. The CDR3 nucleotides are TGTGCCAGTACGGAGACAGGGGTAAGGGAAAAACTGTTTTTT. Amino acids: CASTETGVREKLFF. Full variable domain (outside the CDR3, taken from reference TRBV28 and TRBJ1-4): DVKVTQSSRYLVKRTGEKVFLECVQDMDHENMFWYRQDPGLGLRLIYFSYDVKMKEKGDIPEGYSVSREKKERFSLILESASTNQTSMYLCASTETGVREKLFFGSGTQLSVL.

This rearrangement joins TRBV14 to TRBJ2-7; TRBD1 agrees at 7 bases. Germline values: CDR1 SGHDN, CDR2 FVKESK. V lost 3 bases and J lost 2; bases outside the gene matches: 10. CDR3 length equals 16 residues. In nucleotides, the CDR3 is TGTGCCAGCAGCCAGAGACCGGGACAGAGACCCTACGAGCAGTACTTC. Translation: CASSQRPGQRPYEQYF.

CDR3 sequence: CASSPPGVNEQFF. DNA of the CDR3: TGTGCCAGCAGCCCCCCCGGGGTAAATGAGCAGTTCTTC. The V call is TRBV5-6, the J call TRBJ2-1; TRBD2 is a possible D gene (5 bases). Trimming pared 4 bases from V and 7 bases from J, leaving 12 bases between. This CDR3 comprises 13 residues. Germline CDR1 is SGHDT and CDR2 is YYEEEE.

This chain links TRBV6-5 with TRBJ1-1, with D possibly TRBD1 on 5 matching bases. The CDR3 totals 15 residues. Trimming pared 0 bases from V and 3 bases from J, leaving 11 bases between. CDR1 is MNHEY and CDR2 is SVGAGI in the germline V gene. DNA of the CDR3: TGTGCCAGCAGTTACTCGGGGCAGACTTACACTGAAGCTTTCTTT. It specifies CASSYSGQTYTEAFF.